This TCR beta chain was documented in a study of T-cell reconstitution after alpha-beta-depleted transplantation in children. This clonotype was counted a few times. The V end lost 3 bases, the J end lost 5 bases, and 20 bases lay between the germline ends. The CDR3 runs 17 residues. It was with unique molecular identifiers that the TCRbeta library was prepared. MiXCR, applied by TCRdb to the PCR reads, yields one record per CDR3 protein. The sample has fewer than 550,000 distinct CDR3 sequences, 10% to 12% seen once. This TCR was recovered from a female patient aged 2-9 years who had a stem cell transplant for aplastic anemia, so the T cells may come from the graft donor. V and J are TRBV12-3 or TRBV12-4 and TRBJ2-1, with D perhaps TRBD2 (5 bases). The sample consisted of PBMCs, mostly from graft donor cells, taken 180 days after TCRalphabeta/CD19-depleted stem cell transplant. As DNA, the CDR3 is TGTGCCAGCAGTTTGGTGTCGGGGATCCCTTACCACAATGAGCAGTTCTTC. The encoded protein is CASSLVSGIPYHNEQFF.